The T cell receptor beta chain under discussion was sequenced for a study of OX40 agonist ivuxolimab in advanced cancers. Study information: Patients were treated with ivuxolimab, an agonistic anti-OX40 (CD134) antibody. Allowance was made for prior anti-PD-1, anti-PD-L1 or anti-CTLA-4 therapy, and around 44% had some.

V lost 5 bases to trimming and J lost 9 bases, with 8 bases between them. The germline V gene encodes CDR1 SGHNT and CDR2 YENEEA. The CDR3 runs 10 residues. Produced via immunoSEQ multiplex PCR; TCRdb's table is partial and in-frame only. The sample records approximately 76,000 clones, 94% being singletons. Blood got drawn at baseline, again on cycle 4 day 1, and then on cycle 7 day 1. The gene calls are TRBV11-3 and TRBJ2-7; D is undetermined. This clonotype was obtained from an adult with an advanced solid tumor such as melanoma, head and neck, liver or kidney cancer. The sample here was CD4+ or CD8+ T cells sorted from blood, taken in a trial of the OX40 agonist ivuxolimab. The chain's CDR3 is CASSLRVQYF. As DNA, the CDR3 is TGTGCCAGCAGCCTCCGGGTGCAGTACTTC.